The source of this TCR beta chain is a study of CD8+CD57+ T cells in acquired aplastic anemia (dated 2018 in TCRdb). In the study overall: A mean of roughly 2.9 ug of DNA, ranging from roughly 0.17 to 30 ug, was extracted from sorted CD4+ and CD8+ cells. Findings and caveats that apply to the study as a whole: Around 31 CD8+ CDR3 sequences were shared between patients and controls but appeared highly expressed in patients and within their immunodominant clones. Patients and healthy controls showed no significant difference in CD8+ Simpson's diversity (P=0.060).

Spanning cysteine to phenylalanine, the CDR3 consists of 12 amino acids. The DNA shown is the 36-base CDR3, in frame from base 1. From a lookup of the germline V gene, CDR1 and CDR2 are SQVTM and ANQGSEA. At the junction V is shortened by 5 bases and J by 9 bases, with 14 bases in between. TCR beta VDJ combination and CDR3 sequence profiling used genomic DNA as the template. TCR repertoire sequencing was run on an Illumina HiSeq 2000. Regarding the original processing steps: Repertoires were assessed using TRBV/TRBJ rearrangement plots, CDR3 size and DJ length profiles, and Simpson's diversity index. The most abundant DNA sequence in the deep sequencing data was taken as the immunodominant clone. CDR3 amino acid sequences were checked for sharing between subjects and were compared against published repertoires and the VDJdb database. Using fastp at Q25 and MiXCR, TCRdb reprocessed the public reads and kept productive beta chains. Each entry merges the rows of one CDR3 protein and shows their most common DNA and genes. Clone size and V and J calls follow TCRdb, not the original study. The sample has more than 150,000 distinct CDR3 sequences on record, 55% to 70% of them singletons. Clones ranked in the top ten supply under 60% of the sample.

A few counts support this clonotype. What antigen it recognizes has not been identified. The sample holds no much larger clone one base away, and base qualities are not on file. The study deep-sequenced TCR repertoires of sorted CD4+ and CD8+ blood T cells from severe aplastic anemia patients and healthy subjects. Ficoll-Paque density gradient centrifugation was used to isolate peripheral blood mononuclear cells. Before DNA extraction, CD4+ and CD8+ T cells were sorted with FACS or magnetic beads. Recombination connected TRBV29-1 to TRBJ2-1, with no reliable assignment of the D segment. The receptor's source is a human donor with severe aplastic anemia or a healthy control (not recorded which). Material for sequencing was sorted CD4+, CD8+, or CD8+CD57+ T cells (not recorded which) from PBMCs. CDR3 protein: CSVQRQVGEQFF. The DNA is TGCAGCGTTCAGCGTCAGGTTGGTGAGCAGTTCTTC.